This T cell receptor beta chain emerged from a study of T cells after posttransplantation cyclophosphamide. Study-level points and caveats: TRB overlap between skin or GI tissue T cells and blood was limited. TRB clonality was highly associated with recipient CMV seropositivity and reactivation. Later blood repertoires were often dominated by clones from the donor CD8+ memory compartment.

Germline assignment: CDR1 SSHAT and CDR2 FNYEAQ (reference sequence). The CDR3 consists of 17 residues. This related bone marrow graft donor gave peripheral blood on the day of marrow donation. Remarks on this clone: Its antigen is currently unknown. One junction end disagrees with the germline gene, perhaps due to a read error.

Assay: immunoSEQ multiplex PCR; the TCRdb copy retains only in-frame clones and omits some. The table has tens of thousands of clones, about 90% seen once; the top ten hold 3% to 3.5%. This sequence originates from a woman aged 45-65 years in good health and a related stem cell transplant donor. The sample taken for sequencing was PBMCs. The chain uses TRBV7-7 and TRBJ2-5; TRBD1 might be the D (6 bases). As DNA, the CDR3 is TGTGCTAGCAGCCTCAGTTATCCACAGGGAATGTACGAGACCCAGTACTTC. This sequence encodes CASSLSYPQGMYETQYF.